Each of the 27 T cell receptor beta chains below was sequenced from the same sample in a study of T-cell reconstitution after alpha-beta-depleted transplantation in children. Preparation of the TCRbeta library was carried out with unique molecular identifiers. TCRdb analysed the PCR reads with MiXCR anew, one entry per CDR3 protein. The repertoire holds about 980,000 distinct CDR3 sequences, with about 29% as singletons. Specimen: PBMCs, mostly from graft donor cells, collected 360 days after TCRalphabeta/CD19-depleted stem cell transplant. These receptors were taken from a boy under three years old who had a stem cell transplant for SCID, so the T cells may come from the graft donor.

There are a few counts of this clonotype. The chain combines TRBV5-1 with TRBJ2-7; 10 bases agree with TRBD1. The CDR3 is 14 residues long. CDR1 is SGHRS, CDR2 YFSETQ, per germline. V lost 0 bases, J lost 7 bases, and 4 bases stayed unmatched. CDR3 nucleotide sequence: TGCGCCAGCAGCTTGGAGCCGGGACAGGGGGAGCAGTACTTC. Translated, it gives CASSLEPGQGEQYF.

This clonotype has just a few counts. V and J are TRBV15 and TRBJ1-1, with D unclear. The CDR3 covers 15 residues. Trimming left V 5 bases short and J 1 base short, with 14 bases between. Per germline, CDR1 LNHNV and CDR2 YYDKDF (reference sequence). This CDR3 reads CATSSPRGGNTEAFF. The CDR3 bases are TGTGCCACCAGCTCCCCCCGAGGCGGGAACACTGAAGCTTTCTTT.

Comments on this clonotype: The CDR3 does not end in the conserved phenylalanine or tryptophan, so this is likely a read error. The chain combines TRBV4-1 with TRBJ2-3, with 15 positions matching TRBD2. This CDR3 spans 18 amino acids. The germline V gene has CDR1 MGHRA and CDR2 YSYEKL. With V trimmed by 1 base and J by 3 bases, 5 bases remained unmatched. In DNA form, the CDR3 reads TGCGCCAGCAGCCAAGGAGGACTAGCGGGGGGGCGAACAGATACGCAGTATTGT. Translation: CASSQGGLAGGRTDTQYC.

This clonotype appeared many times. This chain links TRBV12-3 or TRBV12-4 with TRBJ2-3, with 14 bases that match TRBD2. V lost 5 bases, J lost 5 bases, and 6 bases stayed unmatched. CDR3 length: 16 residues. The CDR3 DNA follows: TGTGCCAGCAGTAAGACTAGCGGGGGGGCGAGAGATACGCAGTATTTT. Translated, it gives CASSKTSGGARDTQYF.

V usage is TRBV12-3 or TRBV12-4 and J usage is TRBJ1-5; no definite D call. The CDR3 contains 14 residues. V was clipped by 5 bases and J by 6 bases, with 14 bases between them. DNA of the CDR3: TGTGCCAGCAGTCCCCAATATGCGAGTCAGCCCCAGCATTTT. It yields the protein CASSPQYASQPQHF.

A few counts support this clonotype. The V gene is TRBV12-3 or TRBV12-4, the J gene TRBJ2-7, with D possibly TRBD2 on 6 matching bases. Trimming removed 7 bases at V and 1 base at J, with 32 bases between. The CDR3 extends over 20 amino acids. Here the CDR3 reads CASTGIRAGEPLGRSYEQYF. As DNA, the CDR3 is TGTGCCAGCACCGGAATCCGGGCCGGGGAGCCACTTGGGAGGTCCTACGAGCAGTACTTC.

The chain joins TRBV12-3 or TRBV12-4 to TRBJ2-3; perhaps TRBD1 as D (6 bases). The CDR3 runs to 16 residues. V was trimmed by 6 bases and J by 6 bases, leaving 22 bases between them. The DNA for the CDR3 is TGTGCCAGCAGCCGTCCCGGGACATCATTGGCGGATACGCAGTATTTT. Protein sequence: CASSRPGTSLADTQYF.

This clonotype was counted between two and nine times. V is TRBV20-1 and J is TRBJ1-6; D might be TRBD1 (5 bases). Germline V gene lookup returns CDR1 DFQATT and CDR2 SNEGSKA (reference sequence). V gave up 7 bases and J gave up 6 bases, with 10 bases separating them. The CDR3 length is 12 residues. CDR3 sequence: CSVRAGNSPLHF. The CDR3 coding sequence is TGCAGTGTCAGGGCGGGTAATTCACCCCTCCACTTT.

This clonotype occurred a few times. The chain has TRBV5-1 and TRBJ1-2; TRBD1 might be the D (6 bases). The CDR3 is 13 amino acids. Germline values: CDR1 SGHRS, CDR2 YFSETQ. Trimming left V 2 bases short and J 4 bases short, with 9 bases between. CDR3 residues: CASSFGQSYGYTF. CDR3 nucleotides: TGCGCCAGCAGCTTCGGACAGAGCTATGGCTACACCTTC.

This clonotype appeared a few times. The V gene is TRBV28, the J gene TRBJ2-5; TRBD2 matches at 8 bases. The V and J ends lost 4 bases and 2 bases, in that order; junction bases with no gene match: 6. Looked up from germline, CDR1 is MDHEN and CDR2 is SYDVKM. The CDR3 is made up of 15 amino acids. CDR3 DNA: TGTGCCAGCAGTTCGGGACTAGAAGAACAAGAGACCCAGTACTTC. Translated: CASSSGLEEQETQYF. The variable domain in full, with the rest retrieved from reference TRBV28 and TRBJ2-5, is DVKVTQSSRYLVKRTGEKVFLECVQDMDHENMFWYRQDPGLGLRLIYFSYDVKMKEKGDIPEGYSVSREKKERFSLILESASTNQTSMYLCASSSGLEEQETQYFGPGTRLLVL.

The V call is TRBV28, the J call TRBJ2-7; a possible D gene is TRBD1 (5 bases). The ends were cut back, 6 bases at V and 2 bases at J, with 14 bases in the middle. CDR1 and CDR2 from the germline V gene are MDHEN and SYDVKM. This CDR3 has 14 amino acids. The CDR3 spells CASRPQGLTYEQYF. The CDR3 DNA reads TGTGCCAGCAGACCCCAGGGTCTCACCTACGAGCAGTACTTC. Full variable domain (missing parts from reference TRBV28 and TRBJ2-7): DVKVTQSSRYLVKRTGEKVFLECVQDMDHENMFWYRQDPGLGLRLIYFSYDVKMKEKGDIPEGYSVSREKKERFSLILESASTNQTSMYLCASRPQGLTYEQYFGPGTRLTVT.

This clonotype came up a few times. The gene calls are TRBV9 and TRBJ1-1; no firm D call. The CDR3 has 15 residues. V lost 3 bases and J lost 4, with 16 bases in between. The germline V gene encodes CDR1 SGDLS and CDR2 YYNGEE. The CDR3 DNA reads as TGTGCCAGCAGCGCGAGCTGGGTGAAGGGCACTGAAGCTTTCTTT. This encodes CASSASWVKGTEAFF.

The chain recombines TRBV12-3 or TRBV12-4 with TRBJ2-3; the D call may be TRBD1 or TRBD2 (5 bases each). Between the trimmed V and J ends, which lost 4 bases and 6 bases, there was a span of 20 bases. The CDR3 is made up of 16 amino acids. This chain's CDR3 is CASSSRDLTGLDTQYF. The CDR3 region has the DNA TGTGCCAGCAGTTCCCGGGACCTAACGGGTTTGGATACGCAGTATTTT.

This clonotype was observed a few times. The V and J genes are TRBV12-3 or TRBV12-4 and TRBJ2-7; TRBD1 agrees at 9 bases. The CDR3 is 15 amino acids. V was pared by 6 bases and J by 2 bases, with 8 bases of the junction left unmatched. CDR3 sequence reads: CASRGGRQGAYEQYF. The CDR3 DNA reads TGTGCCAGCAGGGGGGGGCGACAGGGGGCCTACGAGCAGTACTTC.

A few counts support this clonotype. V usage is TRBV4-2 and J usage is TRBJ2-7, with D possibly matching TRBD2 (5 bases). The CDR3 contains 16 residues. Germline CDR1 is LGHNA and CDR2 is YNFKEQ. Trimming removed 0 bases at V and 5 bases at J, with 17 bases between. DNA of the CDR3: TGTGCCAGCAGCCAAGACGGAAGCGGTATTGTTCACGAGCAGTACTTC. The encoded protein is CASSQDGSGIVHEQYF.

This chain links TRBV18 with TRBJ2-6; perhaps TRBD2 as D (5 bases). The CDR3 is made up of 17 amino acids. Germline V gene data show CDR1 as KGHSH and CDR2 as LQKENI. V was clipped by 5 bases and J by 4 bases, with 18 bases between them. The CDR3 nucleotides read TGTGCCAGCTCATCCTCCCCCGGAGGCCGGGGGGCCAACGTCCTGACTTTC. Amino acid sequence: CASSSSPGGRGANVLTF. The complete variable domain, with remaining parts taken from reference TRBV18 and TRBJ2-6, reads NAGVMQNPRHLVRRRGQEARLRCSPMKGHSHVYWYRQLPEEGLKFMVYLQKENIIDESGMPKERFSAEFPKEGPSILRIQQVVRGDSAAYFCASSSSPGGRGANVLTFGAGSRLTVL.

The chain recombines TRBV4-2 with TRBJ2-6; D could derive from TRBD1 or TRBD2 (5 bases each). Trimming shortened V by 4 bases and J by 2 bases, and 24 bases separated the two germline ends. The germline V gene encodes CDR1 LGHNA and CDR2 YNFKEQ. The CDR3 totals 20 residues. CDR3 sequence: CASSPIRPGPGLTGANVLTF. In nucleotides, the CDR3 is TGTGCCAGCAGCCCGATCCGCCCGGGACCGGGATTGACTGGGGCCAACGTCCTGACTTTC.

This clonotype was observed a few times. This chain joins TRBV7-2 and TRBJ2-5, with D perhaps TRBD2 (6 bases). The CDR3 loop spans 14 amino acids. Germline loops: CDR1 SGHTA, CDR2 FQGNSA. Trimming removed 5 bases from V and 5 bases from J, with 15 bases in between. This CDR3 is CASSLMGGWETQYF. Written as DNA, the CDR3 is TGTGCCAGCAGCCTAATGGGGGGTTGGGAGACCCAGTACTTC.

This clonotype was seen only a few times. The chain joins TRBV5-1 to TRBJ2-1; 9 positions match TRBD2. CDR1 and CDR2 from the germline V gene are SGHRS and YFSETQ. This CDR3 region has 16 residues. V was clipped by 7 bases and J by 6 bases; unmatched bases: 14. CDR3 loop: CASVWIAGAPSNEQFF. The CDR3 DNA reads as TGCGCCAGCGTTTGGATAGCGGGGGCCCCCTCCAATGAGCAGTTCTTC.

This clonotype was observed a few times. This chain joins TRBV7-8 and TRBJ2-1, with 7 bases aligning to TRBD2. Germline loops: CDR1 SGHVS, CDR2 FQNEAQ. The CDR3 is 14 amino acids. The V segment lost 1 base and the J segment 12 bases; nucleotides outside the gene matches: 9. CDR3 region: CASSLEVWAGVQFF. The CDR3 nucleotides are TGTGCCAGCAGCTTAGAAGTCTGGGCGGGGGTGCAGTTCTTC.

The chain is built from TRBV20-1 and TRBJ2-2; TRBD1 might be the D (6 bases). CDR3 length: 15 amino acids. The V end was cut by 6 bases, the J end by 0 bases, with 14 bases between. The germline V gene encodes CDR1 DFQATT and CDR2 SNEGSKA (reference sequence). CDR3 residues: CSARLGAPNTGELFF. The CDR3 nucleotides are TGCAGTGCCCGGCTGGGGGCACCGAACACCGGGGAGCTGTTTTTT.

This sequence joins TRBV2 and TRBJ2-1; unclear D gene. The ends were cut back, 2 bases at V and 3 bases at J, with 8 bases in the middle. The CDR3 has 14 residues. Germline V gives CDR1 SNHLY, CDR2 FYNNEI. This CDR3 is CASSEISGYNEQFF. The CDR3, as DNA: TGTGCCAGCAGTGAAATCTCAGGCTACAATGAGCAGTTCTTC.

This clonotype was observed a few times. The chain is built from TRBV4-3 and TRBJ2-6; the D gene is possibly TRBD1 (6 bases). The V and J ends lost 0 bases and 4 bases respectively, with 16 bases between them. Looked up from germline, CDR1 is LGHNA and CDR2 is YSLEER. The CDR3 runs 18 residues. The CDR3 region is CASSQDRGILAGANVLTF. Written as DNA, the CDR3 is TGCGCCAGCAGCCAAGATAGGGGGATCCTGGCCGGGGCCAACGTCCTGACTTTC.

This chain uses TRBV13 with TRBJ1-6; no definite D call. In germline, CDR1 is PRHDT, CDR2 FYEKMQ (reference sequence). V lost 3 bases, J lost 7 bases, and 10 bases lay in between. The CDR3 runs to 14 residues. The CDR3 loop reads CASSFQLTNSPLHF. The CDR3, as DNA: TGTGCCAGCAGCTTCCAGTTAACCAATTCACCCCTCCACTTT.

The chain is built from TRBV19 and TRBJ1-5; 8 bases are a match to TRBD1. Trimming removed 6 bases from V and 5 bases from J; junction bases left unmatched: 12. The CDR3 sequence is 16 residues long. Germline assignment: CDR1 LNHDA and CDR2 SQIVND (reference sequence). The CDR3 sequence is CASRRHVGTGDQPQHF. The CDR3 region has the DNA TGTGCCAGTAGACGCCATGTCGGGACAGGCGATCAGCCCCAGCATTTT.

This chain links TRBV28 with TRBJ1-1; TRBD1 is a possible D gene (5 bases). The CDR3 length is 13 residues. V lost 3 bases and J 11 bases, leaving 16 bases between the germline ends. Germline V lookup: CDR1 MDHEN, CDR2 SYDVKM. The DNA of the CDR3 is TGTGCCAGCAGTTTGGGTTTTAGGGGTTCGGCTTTCTTT. It specifies CASSLGFRGSAFF.

This clonotype appeared a few times. The V and J genes are TRBV6-6 and TRBJ1-1, with D possibly TRBD1 on 5 matching bases. The CDR3 is 12 residues long. V was clipped by 6 bases and J by 11 bases, with 16 bases between them. Germline values: CDR1 MNHNY, CDR2 SVGAGI (reference sequence). The CDR3 reads CASSQQTARAFF. The CDR3 DNA reads as TGTGCCAGCAGCCAACAGACAGCGAGGGCTTTCTTT.